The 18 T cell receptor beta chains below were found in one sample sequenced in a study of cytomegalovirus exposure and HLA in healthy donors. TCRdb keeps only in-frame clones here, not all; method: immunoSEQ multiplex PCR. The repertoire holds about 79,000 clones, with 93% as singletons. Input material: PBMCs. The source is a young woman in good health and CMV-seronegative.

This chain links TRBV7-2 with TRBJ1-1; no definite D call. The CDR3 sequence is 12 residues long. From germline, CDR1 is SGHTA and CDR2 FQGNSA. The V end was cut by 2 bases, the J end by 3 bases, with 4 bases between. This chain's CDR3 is CASSLLYTEAFF. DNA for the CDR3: TGTGCCAGCAGCTTACTGTACACTGAAGCTTTCTTT.

As DNA, the CDR3 is TGTGCCAGCACCGGGGGTGGGACAGGTTATAGGTACGAGCAGTACTTC. This translates into CASTGGGTGYRYEQYF. This rearrangement joins TRBV28 to TRBJ2-7; 8 nucleotides align to TRBD1. CDR3 length: 16 residues. V lost 7 bases, J lost 4 bases, and 15 bases stayed unmatched. Germline V gives CDR1 MDHEN, CDR2 SYDVKM.

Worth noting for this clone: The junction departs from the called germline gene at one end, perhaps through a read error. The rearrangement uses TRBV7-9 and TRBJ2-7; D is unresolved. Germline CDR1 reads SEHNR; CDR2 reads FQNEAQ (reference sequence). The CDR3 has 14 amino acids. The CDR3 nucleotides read TGTGCCAGCAGCTTAGGGGTGGTGAACTACAAGCAGTACTTC. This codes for CASSLGVVNYKQYF.

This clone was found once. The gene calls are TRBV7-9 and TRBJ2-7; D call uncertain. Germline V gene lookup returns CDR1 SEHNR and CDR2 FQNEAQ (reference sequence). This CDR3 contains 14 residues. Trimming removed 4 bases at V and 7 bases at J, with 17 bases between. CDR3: CASSYTRPSGEQYF. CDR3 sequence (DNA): TGTGCCAGCAGCTACACGCGACCTTCGGGTGAGCAGTACTTC.

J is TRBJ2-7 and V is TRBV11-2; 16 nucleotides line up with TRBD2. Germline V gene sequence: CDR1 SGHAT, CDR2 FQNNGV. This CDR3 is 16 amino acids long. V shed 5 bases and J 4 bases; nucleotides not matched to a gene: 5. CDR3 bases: TGTGCCAGCAGCATCGGGACTAGCGGGAGGGTATACGAGCAGTACTTC. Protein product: CASSIGTSGRVYEQYF.

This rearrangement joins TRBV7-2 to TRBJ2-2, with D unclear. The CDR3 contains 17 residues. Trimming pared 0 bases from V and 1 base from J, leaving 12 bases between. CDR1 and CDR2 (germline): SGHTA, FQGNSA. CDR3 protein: CASSLALLTLNTGELFF. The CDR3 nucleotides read TGTGCCAGCAGCTTAGCGCTACTAACCCTGAACACCGGGGAGCTGTTTTTT.

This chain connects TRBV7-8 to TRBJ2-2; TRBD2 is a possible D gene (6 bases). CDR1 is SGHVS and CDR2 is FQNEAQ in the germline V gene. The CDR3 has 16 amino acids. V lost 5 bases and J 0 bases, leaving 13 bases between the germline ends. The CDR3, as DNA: TGTGCCAGCAGCCTCACGGGACTGACGAACACCGGGGAGCTGTTTTTT. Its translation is CASSLTGLTNTGELFF.

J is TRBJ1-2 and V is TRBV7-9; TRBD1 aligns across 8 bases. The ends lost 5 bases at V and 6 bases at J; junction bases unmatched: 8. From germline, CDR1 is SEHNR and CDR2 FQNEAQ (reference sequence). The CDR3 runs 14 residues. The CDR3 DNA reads TGTGCCAGCAGCCCCGGACAGGGTCGGGATGGCTACACCTTC. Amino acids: CASSPGQGRDGYTF. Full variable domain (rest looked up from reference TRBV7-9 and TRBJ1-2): DTGVSQNPRHKITKRGQNVTFRCDPISEHNRLYWYRQTLGQGPEFLTYFQNEAQLEKSRLLSDRFSAERPKGSFSTLEIQRTEQGDSAMYLCASSPGQGRDGYTFGSGTRLTVV.

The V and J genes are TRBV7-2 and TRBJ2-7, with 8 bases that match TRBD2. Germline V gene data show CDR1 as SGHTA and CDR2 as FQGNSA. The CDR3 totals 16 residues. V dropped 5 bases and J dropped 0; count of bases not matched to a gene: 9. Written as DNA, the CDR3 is TGTGCCAGCAGCCAGTTTGGGAGCGGGAGCTCCTACGAGCAGTACTTC. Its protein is CASSQFGSGSSYEQYF.

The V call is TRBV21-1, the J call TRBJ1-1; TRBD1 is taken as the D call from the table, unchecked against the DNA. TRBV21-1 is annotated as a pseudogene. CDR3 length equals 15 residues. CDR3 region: CASSNSWSENTEAFF. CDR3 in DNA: TGTGCCAGCAGCAACTCTTGGTCAGAGAACACTGAAGCTTTCTTT.

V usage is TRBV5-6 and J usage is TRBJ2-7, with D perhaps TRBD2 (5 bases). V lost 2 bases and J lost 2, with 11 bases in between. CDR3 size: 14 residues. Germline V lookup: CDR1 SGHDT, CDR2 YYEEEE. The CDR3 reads CASSFWEKTYEQYF. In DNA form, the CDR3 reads TGTGCCAGCAGCTTCTGGGAGAAAACCTACGAGCAGTACTTC.

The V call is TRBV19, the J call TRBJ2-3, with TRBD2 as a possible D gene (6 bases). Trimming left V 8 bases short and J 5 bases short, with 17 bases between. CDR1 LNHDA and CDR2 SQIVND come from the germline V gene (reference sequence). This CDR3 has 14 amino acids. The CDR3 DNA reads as TGTGCCAGTTTCGGGGGAAGTAGCCGAGATACGCAGTATTTT. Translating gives CASFGGSSRDTQYF. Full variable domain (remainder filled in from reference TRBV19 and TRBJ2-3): DGGITQSPKYLFRKEGQNVTLSCEQNLNHDAMYWYRQDPGQGLRLIYYSQIVNDFQKGDIAEGYSVSREKKESFPLTVTSAQKNPTAFYLCASFGGSSRDTQYFGPGTRLTVL.

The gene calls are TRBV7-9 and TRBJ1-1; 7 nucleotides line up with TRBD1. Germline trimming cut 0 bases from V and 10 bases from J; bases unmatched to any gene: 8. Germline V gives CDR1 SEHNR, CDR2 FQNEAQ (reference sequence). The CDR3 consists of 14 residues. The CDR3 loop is CASSLATGRVRAFF. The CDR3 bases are TGTGCCAGCAGCTTAGCGACAGGGCGGGTCCGAGCTTTCTTT.

CDR3 sequence (DNA): TGCAGCGAGAGCTGGGAGACCCAGTACTTC. Its protein product is CSESWETQYF. The V call is TRBV29-1, the J call TRBJ2-5, with unresolved D. The CDR3 has 10 amino acids. V gave up 7 bases and J gave up 5 bases, with 8 bases separating them. In germline, CDR1 is SQVTM, CDR2 ANQGSEA.

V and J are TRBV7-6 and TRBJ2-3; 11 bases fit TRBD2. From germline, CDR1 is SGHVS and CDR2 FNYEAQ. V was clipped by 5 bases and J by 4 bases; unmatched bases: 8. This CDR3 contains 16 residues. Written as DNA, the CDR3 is TGTGCCAGCAGCCCCGTAGCGGGAGGGCGTGCAGATACGCAGTATTTT. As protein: CASSPVAGGRADTQYF. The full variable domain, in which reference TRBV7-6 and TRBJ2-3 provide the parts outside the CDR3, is GAGVSQSPRYKVTKRGQDVALRCDPISGHVSLYWYRQALGQGPEFLTYFNYEAQQDKSGLPNDRFSAERPEGSISTLTIQRTEQRDSAMYRCASSPVAGGRADTQYFGPGTRLTVL.

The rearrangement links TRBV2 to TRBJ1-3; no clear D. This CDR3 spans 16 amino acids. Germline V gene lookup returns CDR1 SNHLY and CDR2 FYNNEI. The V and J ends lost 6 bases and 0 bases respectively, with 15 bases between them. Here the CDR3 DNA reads TGTGCCAGCAGAAACTCCCCCCTAATCTCTGGAAACACCATATATTTT. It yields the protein CASRNSPLISGNTIYF.

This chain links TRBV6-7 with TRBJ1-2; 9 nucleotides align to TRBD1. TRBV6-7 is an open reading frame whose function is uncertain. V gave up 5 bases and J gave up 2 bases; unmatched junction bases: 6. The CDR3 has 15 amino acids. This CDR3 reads CASSPRQGENYGYTF. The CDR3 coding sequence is TGTGCCAGCAGTCCTCGACAGGGGGAGAACTATGGCTACACCTTC.

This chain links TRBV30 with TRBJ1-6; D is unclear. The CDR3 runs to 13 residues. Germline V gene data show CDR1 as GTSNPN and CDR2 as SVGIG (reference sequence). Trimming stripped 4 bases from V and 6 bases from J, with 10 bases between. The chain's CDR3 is CAWTPTPNSPLHF. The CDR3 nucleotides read TGTGCCTGGACACCTACCCCTAATTCACCCCTCCACTTT.